The source of this T cell receptor beta chain is a study of neurological immune-mediated disorders. CDR3 length: 16 amino acids. One entry per CDR3 protein results from TCRdb running MiXCR on the 5' RACE reads. The data show more than 50,000 distinct CDR3 sequences, roughly 10% seen once. Study-level results: Multiple sclerosis, the disease with the least TCR clonal expansion, fell below healthy controls, whereas HTLV-1-associated myelopathy showed the most.

Points on this clonotype: The antigen is unknown.

Unsorted libraries were derived from 2 million PBMCs stored at -80 C. The V gene is TRBV21-1, the J gene TRBJ1-5. TRBV21-1 is labeled a pseudogene. Sequenced material: PBMCs. The clonotype was recovered from a man aged 55-75 years in good health. The CDR3 nucleotides read TGTGCCAGCAGGCTGGAAAAAGCAGATCGCAATCAGCCCCAGCATTTT. It encodes CASRLEKADRNQPQHF.